The 4 T cell receptor beta chains below all came from one sample that was sequenced in a study of shared clonotypes between healthy human individuals. Measured with immunoSEQ multiplex PCR; TCRdb has only the in-frame clones, and not every one. There are 1,100,000 or so clones in the sample; about 84% occur only once, and 0.5% to 0.6% lies in the top ten. The sequencing input was memory CD4+ T cells from PBMCs. Sample subset: CD45RA-negative fraction. The receptors were sampled from a man aged 18 to 29 in good health. Some clones in this sample may be carry-over from other donors' samples.

The rearrangement uses TRBV30 and TRBJ1-1, with 7 bases aligning to TRBD1. This CDR3 contains 13 residues. Trimming cost V 5 bases and J 1 base; bases outside gene matches: 4. CDR1 is GTSNPN and CDR2 is SVGIG in the germline V gene (reference sequence). The CDR3 region is CAWEGQSNTEAFF. The CDR3 DNA is TGTGCCTGGGAGGGACAGTCGAACACTGAAGCTTTCTTT.

This clone has just a few counts. The chain uses TRBV28 and TRBJ1-5, with no clear D. The CDR3 is 15 amino acids. The V end lost 7 bases, the J end lost 1 base, and 14 bases lay between the germline ends. Per the germline V gene, CDR1 is MDHEN and CDR2 is SYDVKM. CDR3 sequence: CASTSGVRSNQPQHF. For the CDR3, the DNA is TGTGCCAGCACCTCTGGAGTCAGGAGCAATCAGCCCCAGCATTTT.

The chain has TRBV28 and TRBJ2-3; D is unresolved. V was shortened by 6 bases and J by 3 bases, with 10 bases between the two germline ends. Germline CDR1 reads MDHEN; CDR2 reads SYDVKM. The CDR3 is made up of 13 amino acids. CDR3 nucleotide sequence: TGTGCCAGCAGAGTTCCAGCGACAGATACGCAGTATTTT. Residues: CASRVPATDTQYF.

V usage is TRBV6-5 and J usage is TRBJ2-7; D ambiguous. The V gene's germline CDR1 is MNHEY and CDR2 SVGAGI. V was pared by 6 bases and J by 3 bases, with 12 bases between. The CDR3 runs to 13 residues. The DNA of the CDR3 is TGTGCCAGCAGGGGCCGGCAGAACTACGAGCAGTACTTC. Translation: CASRGRQNYEQYF.